Shown below are 25 T cell receptor beta chains from a single sample sequenced in a study of blood T cell repertoires in COVID-19. Data came from immunoSEQ multiplex PCR; TCRdb stores just in-frame clones and leaves some out. This sample has a few hundred thousand clones; over 75% occur once, and the top ten carry under 2.5%. Sequenced material: PBMCs or T cells enriched from blood (not recorded which). These receptor sequences come from a man aged 30 to 45 who had recovered from COVID-19.

On this clone: This may be a read error, as it is one base from a much larger clone. The CDR3 DNA is TGTGCCAGCAGTTTAGCAGGGATCACTGAAGCTTTCTTT. It specifies CASSLAGITEAFF. This rearrangement joins TRBV27 to TRBJ1-1; TRBD1 might be the D (5 bases). This CDR3 has 13 amino acids. The V gene's germline CDR1 is MNHEY and CDR2 SMNVEV (reference sequence). Trimming pared 2 bases from V and 4 bases from J, leaving 8 bases between.

This rearrangement joins TRBV5-1 to TRBJ2-7; TRBD1 matches at 10 bases. This CDR3 comprises 15 residues. The V gene's germline CDR1 is SGHRS and CDR2 YFSETQ. V lost 0 bases and J lost 2; bases outside the gene matches: 2. CDR3 in amino acids: CASSLEGQGPYEQYF. The CDR3 region has the DNA TGCGCCAGCAGCTTGGAGGGACAGGGGCCCTACGAGCAGTACTTC.

This clone has just one count. CDR3 sequence: CASSEGGAGGYTF. The CDR3 bases are TGTGCCAGCAGCGAAGGGGGCGCGGGTGGCTACACCTTC. This chain connects TRBV9 to TRBJ1-2, with 7 bases aligning to TRBD1. This CDR3 region has 13 residues. Germline V lookup: CDR1 SGDLS, CDR2 YYNGEE. J lost 7 bases, V lost 3 bases, and 6 bases had no gene match.

V gene TRBV4-3 combines with J gene TRBJ1-5; 7 bases line up with TRBD1. The V gene's germline CDR1 is LGHNA and CDR2 YSLEER. The CDR3 loop spans 14 amino acids. Trimming at V came to 5 bases and at J to 6 bases, leaving 7 bases not matched to a gene. The CDR3, as DNA: TGCGCCAGCAGCTTCCGACAGGGAAGTCAGCCCCAGCATTTT. Translation: CASSFRQGSQPQHF.

This clone appeared a single time. The rearrangement uses TRBV29-1 and TRBJ2-3; a weak D match, TRBD2 (6 bases). Per the germline V gene, CDR1 is SQVTM and CDR2 is ANQGSEA. The CDR3 length is 12 residues. V dropped 6 bases and J dropped 6 bases, with 13 bases sitting between them. CDR3 loop: CSVHRLVDTQYF. CDR3 nucleotides: TGCAGCGTACATCGACTAGTCGATACGCAGTATTTT.

The CDR3 DNA sequence: TGTGCCACCCAGGGGGGACAGCTCTACGAGCAGTACTTC. Its protein is CATQGGQLYEQYF. The V gene is TRBV24-1, the J gene TRBJ2-7; D possibly corresponds to TRBD1 (7 bases). Trimming took off 9 bases at V and 3 bases at J, with 14 bases between the two ends. This CDR3 region has 13 residues. The germline V gene encodes CDR1 KGHDR and CDR2 SFDVKD.

The chain carries TRBV13 and TRBJ1-2, with D unclear. The germline gives CDR1 PRHDT, CDR2 FYEKMQ (reference sequence). There are 15 residues in the CDR3. Trimming took 3 bases from V and 2 from J, leaving 13 bases between them. DNA of the CDR3: TGTGCCAGCAGCTTGGCACGCAGAATAAACTATGGCTACACCTTC. Amino acid sequence: CASSLARRINYGYTF.

Only one count was recorded for this clone. The chain recombines TRBV9 with TRBJ2-5; D is unresolved. The CDR3 runs to 16 residues. Germline V gene sequence: CDR1 SGDLS, CDR2 YYNGEE. Trimming stripped 0 bases from V and 5 bases from J, with 17 bases between. The CDR3 nucleotides read TGTGCCAGCAGCGTAGCTACTATTGGGTCTGGGGAGACCCAGTACTTC. Its protein is CASSVATIGSGETQYF. Full variable domain (outside the CDR3, taken from reference TRBV9 and TRBJ2-5): DSGVTQTPKHLITATGQRVTLRCSPRSGDLSVYWYQQSLDQGLQFLIQYYNGEERAKGNILERFSAQQFPDLHSELNLSSLELGDSALYFCASSVATIGSGETQYFGPGTRLLVL.

This rearrangement joins TRBV2 to TRBJ1-1; TRBD1 matches at 10 bases. The junction had 2 bases not matched to a gene; V was cut back by 0 bases and J by 1 base. The CDR3 totals 16 residues. Germline CDR1 SNHLY, CDR2 FYNNEI. CDR3 region: CASSEATGGRNTEAFF. DNA of the CDR3: TGTGCCAGCAGTGAAGCGACAGGGGGCAGGAACACTGAAGCTTTCTTT. The variable domain in full, with the rest retrieved from reference TRBV2 and TRBJ1-1, is EPEVTQTPSHQVTQMGQEVILRCVPISNHLYFYWYRQILGQKVEFLVSFYNNEISEKSEIFDDQFSVERPDGSNFTLKIRSTKLEDSAMYFCASSEATGGRNTEAFFGQGTRLTVV.

The chain is built from TRBV9 and TRBJ1-4, with D possibly being TRBD1 (5 bases). This CDR3 comprises 16 residues. Germline values: CDR1 SGDLS, CDR2 YYNGEE. Trimming left V 4 bases short and J 4 bases short, with 17 bases between. CDR3 protein: CASSPTGRRINEKLFF. In DNA form, the CDR3 reads TGTGCCAGCAGCCCTACAGGACGGCGGATTAATGAAAAACTGTTTTTT.

V gene TRBV2 combines with J gene TRBJ2-7; D is ambiguous. V lost 5 bases and J lost 3, with 11 bases in between. Germline loops: CDR1 SNHLY, CDR2 FYNNEI. The CDR3 runs to 13 residues. The CDR3 nucleotides are TGTGCCAGCAGTCTACACGGAGACTACGAGCAGTACTTC. This gives the protein CASSLHGDYEQYF.

This chain connects TRBV7-8 to TRBJ1-5, with D maybe TRBD1 (5 bases). V dropped 4 bases and J dropped 5 bases, with 12 bases sitting between them. This CDR3 comprises 14 residues. The germline V gene has CDR1 SGHVS and CDR2 FQNEAQ. The CDR3 reads CASSSSTVDQPQHF. CDR3 in DNA: TGTGCCAGCAGCTCGTCGACAGTAGATCAGCCCCAGCATTTT. Full variable domain (remainder filled in from reference TRBV7-8 and TRBJ1-5): GAGVSQSPRYKVAKRGQDVALRCDPISGHVSLFWYQQALGQGPEFLTYFQNEAQLDKSGLPSDRFFAERPEGSVSTLKIQRTQQEDSAVYLCASSSSTVDQPQHFGDGTRLSIL.

The chain is built from TRBV4-3 and TRBJ2-2; 8 bases map to TRBD2. After removal of 0 bases from V and 3 bases from J, the junction contained 3 bases not matched to a gene. Germline V CDR1 and CDR2: LGHNA, YSLEER. The CDR3 is 16 residues long. This chain's CDR3 is CASSQEGLVYTGELFF. CDR3 DNA sequence: TGCGCCAGCAGCCAAGAGGGACTAGTCTACACCGGGGAGCTGTTTTTT.

On this clone: At one end the junction does not follow the germline gene, possibly because of a read error. The J gene is TRBJ1-2, the V gene TRBV12-3 or TRBV12-4, with 8 bases matching TRBD1. The CDR3 contains 11 residues. The CDR3 is CASSPGPGGYF. CDR3 DNA: TGTGCCAGCAGCCCAGGTCCAGGGGGCTACTTC.

CDR3 amino acids: CASTRDSWNSPLHF. The DNA for the CDR3 is TGTGCCAGCACTAGGGACAGCTGGAATTCACCCCTCCACTTT. The J gene is TRBJ1-6, the V gene TRBV2; TRBD1 agrees at 7 bases. Germline V gene data show CDR1 as SNHLY and CDR2 as FYNNEI. The length of the CDR3 is 14 residues. V lost 7 bases and J lost 7; bases outside the gene matches: 7.

The chain recombines TRBV27 with TRBJ2-1, with 9 positions matching TRBD2. V lost 6 bases and J lost 9; bases outside the gene matches: 9. The V gene's germline CDR1 is MNHEY and CDR2 SMNVEV (reference sequence). The CDR3 runs to 14 residues. Written as DNA, the CDR3 is TGTGCCAGCAGGGGACTAGCAGGCTTTTCTGAGCAGTTCTTC. This sequence encodes CASRGLAGFSEQFF.

The genes are TRBV12-3 or TRBV12-4 and TRBJ1-5; D perhaps matches TRBD1 (6 bases). With 5 bases removed from V and 7 bases from J, the gap between germline ends came to 12 bases. The CDR3 contains 13 residues. The CDR3 DNA reads TGTGCCAGCAGTGATCAGGGGAACCAGCCCCAGCATTTT. It encodes CASSDQGNQPQHF.

A single count supports this clone. The rearrangement links TRBV7-9 to TRBJ2-1, with a possible D match to TRBD2 (6 bases). V lost 1 base, J lost 7 bases, and 17 bases lay in between. The CDR3 contains 16 residues. CDR1 SEHNR and CDR2 FQNEAQ come from the germline V gene (reference sequence). The CDR3 loop is CASSLGFGGVGNEQFF. DNA for the CDR3: TGTGCCAGCAGCTTAGGGTTCGGCGGGGTCGGAAATGAGCAGTTCTTC.

The V gene is TRBV18, the J gene TRBJ2-5, with D possibly TRBD2 on 6 matching bases. Trimming cost V 3 bases and J 5 bases, with 16 bases left between them. CDR3 length equals 15 residues. Germline loops: CDR1 KGHSH, CDR2 LQKENI. As DNA, the CDR3 is TGTGCCAGCTCACCTCGGGCGGGGTTGGAGGAGACCCAGTACTTC. As protein: CASSPRAGLEETQYF. Using reference TRBV18 and TRBJ2-5 for the parts outside the CDR3, the full variable domain is NAGVMQNPRHLVRRRGQEARLRCSPMKGHSHVYWYRQLPEEGLKFMVYLQKENIIDESGMPKERFSAEFPKEGPSILRIQQVVRGDSAAYFCASSPRAGLEETQYFGPGTRLLVL.

The chain uses TRBV9 and TRBJ2-3; weak D call: TRBD1 (5 bases). Germline CDR1 reads SGDLS; CDR2 reads YYNGEE. Trimming took off 0 bases at V and 0 bases at J, with 11 bases between the two ends. The CDR3 runs 16 residues. The CDR3 nucleotides are TGTGCCAGCAGCGTAGATATCAAGGGGAGCACAGATACGCAGTATTTT. Its translation is CASSVDIKGSTDTQYF.

The chain links TRBV14 to TRBJ2-3, with D possibly TRBD1 on 5 matching bases. This CDR3 is built from 16 residues. The V gene's germline CDR1 is SGHDN and CDR2 FVKESK. Trimming left V 2 bases short and J 2 bases short, with 14 bases between. CDR3 nucleotide sequence: TGTGCCAGCAGCCAATCCGGACAAGTTTTCACAGATACGCAGTATTTT. It is translated as CASSQSGQVFTDTQYF.

This chain links TRBV13 with TRBJ2-3, with 13 positions matching TRBD2. Trimming cost V 1 base and J 1 base; bases outside gene matches: 2. Germline V gene data show CDR1 as PRHDT and CDR2 as FYEKMQ (reference sequence). The CDR3 extends over 17 amino acids. The CDR3 loop reads CASSLVGLAGRTDTQYF. The CDR3, as DNA: TGTGCCAGCAGCTTAGTGGGACTAGCGGGACGCACAGATACGCAGTATTTT.

This sequence joins TRBV16 and TRBJ1-2; D remains ambiguous. Germline CDR1 and CDR2: KGHSY and FQNENV. Deletions cut 2 bases from V and 0 bases from J, with 7 bases between. The CDR3 totals 14 residues. The CDR3 spells CASSQQASNYGYTF. For the CDR3, the DNA is TGTGCCAGCAGCCAACAAGCCTCTAACTATGGCTACACCTTC.

The J gene is TRBJ2-7, the V gene TRBV6-6; D might be TRBD1 (6 bases). Trimming removed 0 bases from V and 4 bases from J, with 7 bases in between. There are 13 residues in the CDR3. CDR1 is MNHNY and CDR2 is SVGAGI in the germline V gene (reference sequence). The CDR3 protein is CASSYSRGYEQYF. In nucleotides, the CDR3 is TGTGCCAGCAGTTACTCGAGGGGGTACGAGCAGTACTTC.

The rearrangement joins TRBV3-1 (or the pseudogene TRBV3-2) to TRBJ1-1; tentative D call: TRBD1 (5 bases). The CDR3 has 13 residues. The V end lost 0 bases, the J end lost 11 bases, and 13 bases lay between the germline ends. Germline V gives CDR1 LGHDT, CDR2 YNNKEL (reference sequence). The CDR3 DNA sequence: TGTGCCAGCAGCCAAGACCTGGTGGGGGGGGCTTTCTTT. Its translation: CASSQDLVGGAFF.